This record concerns one T cell receptor (beta chain) sequence. Each CDR3 protein is one row after TCRdb ran MiXCR on the RT-PCR reads. This sample carries 400,000 to 450,000 distinct CDR3 sequences, under 20% of them seen once, and the ten largest clones take 7.2%. Germline CDR1 reads DFQATT; CDR2 reads SNEGSKA (reference sequence). The CDR3 consists of 14 residues. V was pared by 1 base and J by 2 bases, with 11 bases between. The data are from a study of patients and donors after allogeneic stem cell transplantation. The sample consisted of blood, either unsorted or a sorted T cell fraction (not recorded which). V and J are TRBV20-1 and TRBJ2-5; D gene uncertain. This receptor was obtained from a human donor who was either an allogeneic HSCT recipient or a stem cell or donor lymphocyte infusion donor (not recorded which). It is not recorded whose cells these are; they may come from a transplant donor. The CDR3: CSARVGSTQETQYF. The CDR3 bases are TGCAGTGCTAGAGTAGGGTCCACACAAGAGACCCAGTACTTC.